A selection of T cell receptor beta chains follows, all from one sample in a study of cytomegalovirus exposure and HLA in healthy donors. The data were produced by immunoSEQ multiplex PCR, yet TCRdb's version contains in-frame clones alone and is incomplete. The data hold around 150,000 clones, with roughly nine tenths observed a single time. Sequenced input: PBMCs. The receptors were sampled from a young woman in good health and CMV-seronegative. Each CDR3 is given with its conserved first and last residue. A D gene is named only where the DNA matches it firmly. Some rows mark clone size as missing; the rest say once, few, many or name a class of expanded clone.

v_gene	abundance	j_gene	d_gene	CDR3nt	CDR3aa
TRBV19	NA	TRBJ1-5	NA	TGTGCCAGTAGTTCCCGACAGGACCATCAGCCCCAGCATTTT	CASSSRQDHQPQHF
TRBV7-2	NA	TRBJ2-2	NA	TGTGCCAGCAGTCTACAGGTTTCCGGGGAGCTGTTTTTT	CASSLQVSGELFF
TRBV6-5	NA	TRBJ2-3	TRBD1	TGTGCCAGCAGTACAGGGGCCAGCGGCACAGATACGCAGTATTTT	CASSTGASGTDTQYF
TRBV18	once	TRBJ2-3	TRBD1	TGTGCCAGCTCACAAGGGACAGGCACAGATACGCAGTATTTT	CASSQGTGTDTQYF
TRBV6-1	NA	TRBJ2-7	NA	TGTGCCAGCAGATCCACTTATCAGGGCTACGAGCAGTACTTC	CASRSTYQGYEQYF
TRBV4-2	NA	TRBJ2-6	NA	TGTGCCAGCAGCCTCCCGAGGAAGGGAACCAGTTTAAGCTCTGGGGCCAACGTCCTGACTTTC	CASSLPRKGTSLSSGANVLTF
TRBV27	few	TRBJ2-7	TRBD2	TGTGCCAGCAGGGTGCGGGGGTACTCCTACGAGCAGTACTTC	CASRVRGYSYEQYF
TRBV4-3	NA	TRBJ1-6	NA	TGCGCCAGCAGCCAAGATTGGGGGACTGGGAATTCACCCCTCCACTTT	CASSQDWGTGNSPLHF
TRBV15	NA	TRBJ1-2	NA	TGTGCCACCAGCAGAGAGGGTGGGGGAAACTATGGCTACACCTTC	CATSREGGGNYGYTF
TRBV30	NA	TRBJ1-3	NA	TGTGCCTGGAGTGTACGGGGGATCTCTGGAAACACCATATATTTT	CAWSVRGISGNTIYF
TRBV6-5	NA	TRBJ2-7	TRBD1	TGTGCCAGCAGTACTACCGGGACAGGGATTGAGCAGTACTTC	CASSTTGTGIEQYF
TRBV5-1	once	TRBJ1-5	NA	TGCGCCAGCAGCCCTGAAGCGGGGGCGTCTCAGCCCCAGCATTTT	CASSPEAGASQPQHF
TRBV5-4	NA	TRBJ2-7	TRBD2	TGTGCCAGCAGCCCCCGGACTAGCGGGAATGTCGAGCAGTACTTC	CASSPRTSGNVEQYF
TRBV2	NA	TRBJ2-7	TRBD1	TGTGCCAGCGTCGGGGACAGGGGGCGCGGGTACGAGCAGTACTTC	CASVGDRGRGYEQYF
TRBV6-5	once	TRBJ2-7	NA	TGTGCCAGCAGAACCCCCCGGGGAGCCAGCTACGAGCAGTACTTC	CASRTPRGASYEQYF
TRBV7-2	NA	TRBJ1-1	NA	TGTGCCAGCAGCTTAGGGGGCCAGGGAAGGAGGAACACTGAAGCTTTCTTT	CASSLGGQGRRNTEAFF
TRBV6-6	NA	TRBJ1-1	NA	TGTGCCAGCAGTTACGGCAGCGGCACTGAAGCTTTCTTT	CASSYGSGTEAFF
TRBV7-2	NA	TRBJ2-1	NA	TGTGCCAGCAGCTTAGTGGGGGCAAACAATGAGCAGTTCTTC	CASSLVGANNEQFF
TRBV9	NA	TRBJ1-5	NA	TGTGCCAGCAGCGTTGGCAGGGTAAGCAATCAGCCCCAGCATTTT	CASSVGRVSNQPQHF
TRBV27	NA	TRBJ2-2	NA	TGTGCCAGCAGTTTCAAAGTTAGGGCGAACACCGGGGAGCTGTTTTTT	CASSFKVRANTGELFF
TRBV5-1	NA	TRBJ2-5	NA	TGCGCCAGCAGCTTCTTGCGGCAAGAGACCCAGTACTTC	CASSFLRQETQYF
TRBV7-3	NA	TRBJ2-1	NA	TGTGCCAGCAGCTCCCGCCCCTACAATGAGCAGTTCTTC	CASSSRPYNEQFF
TRBV28	NA	TRBJ1-1	NA	TGTGCCAGCAAGCCAGGAGGAAACACTGAAGCTTTCTTT	CASKPGGNTEAFF
TRBV7-2	NA	TRBJ2-1	TRBD2	TGTGCCAGCAGCCCTGAGCCCCTAGCGGGGAACAATGAGCAGTTCTTC	CASSPEPLAGNNEQFF
TRBV5-6	once	TRBJ2-7	NA	TGTGCCAGCAGCTTGGCTGGGGGTTACCACGAGCAGTACTTC	CASSLAGGYHEQYF
TRBV25-1	NA	TRBJ2-7	TRBD1	TGTGCCAGCAGTGGCCGGGACAGGGCCTACGAGCAGTACTTC	CASSGRDRAYEQYF
TRBV11-2	NA	TRBJ2-5	NA	TGTGCCAGCAGCTCATCTACAGGGCGGGAGACCCAGTACTTC	CASSSSTGRETQYF
TRBV28	few	TRBJ2-7	NA	TGTGCCAGCACTACTCCCGGGAGTATCCACGAGCAGTACTTC	CASTTPGSIHEQYF
TRBV2	NA	TRBJ2-2	NA	TGTGCCAGCAAAGGGACGGCGAACACCGGGGAGCTGTTTTTT	CASKGTANTGELFF
TRBV7-2	NA	TRBJ2-7	TRBD2	TGTGCCAGCAGCTTAGAGCGGGACTACGAGCAGTACTTC	CASSLERDYEQYF
TRBV6-6	NA	TRBJ2-3	NA	TGTGCCAGCAGATCATCCGGGACTCGCACAGATACGCAGTATTTT	CASRSSGTRTDTQYF
TRBV5-1	NA	TRBJ2-7	NA	TGCGCCAGCAGCTCGGATGGGGAGCAGTACTTC	CASSSDGEQYF
TRBV7-8	NA	TRBJ2-2	NA	TGTGCCAGCAGCTTAGCGCAGGATAGCACCGGGGAGCTGTTTTTT	CASSLAQDSTGELFF
TRBV5-4	NA	TRBJ2-5	TRBD1	TGTGCCAGCAGCTTGGTAGACAGGGGAGACCAAGAGACCCAGTACTTC	CASSLVDRGDQETQYF
TRBV10-3	NA	TRBJ1-1	TRBD1	TGTGCCATCAACCGACAGGGGAACACTGAAGCTTTCTTT	CAINRQGNTEAFF
TRBV5-4	NA	TRBJ2-7	NA	TGTGCCAGCAGCTTGGACTACCCGTACGAGCAGTACTTC	CASSLDYPYEQYF
TRBV4-2	NA	TRBJ1-5	NA	TGTGCCAGCAGCCAAGATCTATATCAGCCCCAGCATTTT	CASSQDLYQPQHF
TRBV28	NA	TRBJ2-1	TRBD1	TGTGCCAGCAGTTCCCGGACAGGGGGCGCGCCCAACAATGAGCAGTTCTTC	CASSSRTGGAPNNEQFF
TRBV30	few	TRBJ1-1	NA	TGTGCCTGGAGATTTCGGGGGGGCACTGAAGCTTTCTTT	CAWRFRGGTEAFF
TRBV4-2	NA	TRBJ2-7	NA	TGTGCCAGCAGCCAAGAAGGGGGAGACCCTTTCTACGAGCAGTACTTC	CASSQEGGDPFYEQYF
TRBV27	NA	TRBJ2-5	TRBD2	TGTGCCAGCAGTTGGTCTAGCGGGAGAACAGGCCAAGAGACCCAGTACTTC	CASSWSSGRTGQETQYF
TRBV7-2	NA	TRBJ2-1	NA	TGTGCCAGCAGCTTAGCCGCGTCAGGATACTACAATGAGCAGTTCTTC	CASSLAASGYYNEQFF
TRBV4-3	NA	TRBJ2-4	TRBD2	TGCGCCAGCAGCCAAGAGATAGGGAGGGACAAAAACATTCAGTACTTC	CASSQEIGRDKNIQYF
TRBV30	NA	TRBJ1-1	NA	TGTGCCTGGACCAAAGGGAGTGTGGGAGGAACTGAAGCTTTCTTT	CAWTKGSVGGTEAFF
TRBV5-5	NA	TRBJ1-6	NA	TGTGCCAGCAGCTTGGCTGAGAGACCGGGGGGGAATTCACCCCTCCACTTT	CASSLAERPGGNSPLHF
TRBV6-6	NA	TRBJ2-2	NA	TGTGCCAGCAGTTACTCCGAGAACACCGGGGAGCTGTTTTTT	CASSYSENTGELFF
TRBV4-1	NA	TRBJ1-1	NA	TGCGCCAGCAGCCAAGATTTTAGGGGGGTCACTGAAGCTTTCTTT	CASSQDFRGVTEAFF
TRBV6-5	NA	TRBJ1-4	NA	TGTGCCAGCAGTTACAGGGTTTGGGAAAAACTGTTTTTT	CASSYRVWEKLFF